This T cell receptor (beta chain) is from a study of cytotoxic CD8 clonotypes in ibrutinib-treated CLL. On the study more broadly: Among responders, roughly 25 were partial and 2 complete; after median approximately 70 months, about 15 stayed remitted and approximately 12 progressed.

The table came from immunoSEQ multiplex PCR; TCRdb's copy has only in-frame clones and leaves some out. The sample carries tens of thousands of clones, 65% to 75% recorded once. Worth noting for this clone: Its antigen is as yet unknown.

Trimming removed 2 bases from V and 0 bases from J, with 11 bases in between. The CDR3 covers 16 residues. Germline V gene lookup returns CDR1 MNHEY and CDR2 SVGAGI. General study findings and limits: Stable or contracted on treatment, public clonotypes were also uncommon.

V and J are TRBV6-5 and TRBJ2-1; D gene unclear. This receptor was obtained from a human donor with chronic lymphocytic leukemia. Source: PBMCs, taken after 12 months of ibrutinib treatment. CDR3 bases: TGTGCCAGCAGTTACCGGGCGGTCAGCTCCTACAATGAGCAGTTCTTC. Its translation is CASSYRAVSSYNEQFF.